This entry lists 17 T cell receptor beta chains sequenced from one sample in a study of shared clonotypes between healthy human individuals. TCRdb's copy holds only in-frame clones and misses some; the assay was immunoSEQ multiplex PCR. This table has 100,000 to 120,000 clones, around 65% appearing once. The sample taken for sequencing was memory CD8+ T cells sorted from blood. As for subset: CD45RO+ cells pooled with CCR7-negative TemRA cells. The receptors shown here come from a woman aged 25 to 39 in good health.

The V gene is TRBV5-1, the J gene TRBJ1-1; the D is unclear. Germline CDR1 is SGHRS and CDR2 is YFSETQ. V lost 0 bases and J lost 4, with 7 bases in between. This CDR3 has 13 residues. The CDR3 reads CASSLAVRTEAFF. The CDR3 coding sequence is TGCGCCAGCAGCTTGGCCGTACGCACTGAAGCTTTCTTT.

This clone was counted a few times. The chain uses TRBV2 and TRBJ2-2; 16 bases line up with TRBD2. Germline values: CDR1 SNHLY, CDR2 FYNNEI. This CDR3 spans 17 amino acids. With 3 bases clipped from V and 8 bases from J, the junction kept 6 bases outside the gene matches. DNA of the CDR3: TGTGCCAGCAGTGACCAGGGACTAGCGGGAGGGTTGGGGGAGCTGTTTTTT. It yields the protein CASSDQGLAGGLGELFF.

The V call is TRBV7-9, the J call TRBJ2-7; tentatively, D is TRBD1 or TRBD2 (5 bases each). This CDR3 is 15 amino acids long. Trimming left V 5 bases short and J 9 bases short, with 23 bases between. Germline V lookup: CDR1 SEHNR, CDR2 FQNEAQ (reference sequence). The CDR3 nucleotides read TGTGCCAGCAGCCCCCCGTCGGCAGGGTCGAGGGTGCAGTACTTC. This encodes CASSPPSAGSRVQYF.

The V gene is TRBV19, the J gene TRBJ2-5, with TRBD2 as a possible D gene (6 bases). Germline V gene data show CDR1 as LNHDA and CDR2 as SQIVND (reference sequence). V lost 4 bases, J lost 6 bases, and 21 bases lay in between. There are 16 residues in the CDR3. CDR3 DNA: TGTGCCAGTAGTACATGGGCCCCTGGGGGGTGGCAGACCCAGTACTTC. It codes for CASSTWAPGGWQTQYF.

The chain couples TRBV13 to TRBJ2-1; possibly TRBD1 or TRBD2 for D (6 bases each). CDR3 length: 14 residues. V was cut by 4 bases and J by 10 bases, with 17 bases left in between. The germline V gene encodes CDR1 PRHDT and CDR2 FYEKMQ (reference sequence). The DNA for the CDR3 is TGTGCCAGCAGCTCCTCGGGGGCAGGGACGGAGCAGTTCTTC. Its translation is CASSSSGAGTEQFF.

This clone appeared once. The chain is built from TRBV18 and TRBJ2-7; 7 positions match TRBD2. The CDR3 has 17 amino acids. J was trimmed by 0 bases and V by 2 bases; bases with no gene match: 10. Germline V gives CDR1 KGHSH, CDR2 LQKENI. The CDR3: CASSPTSGTTNSYEQYF. The CDR3 DNA reads TGTGCCAGCTCACCAACCTCCGGGACTACCAACTCCTACGAGCAGTACTTC.

This clone has a count of ten or more. The rearrangement uses TRBV15 and TRBJ2-5; the D call may be TRBD1 or TRBD2 (6 bases each). The germline V and J ends were trimmed by 0 bases and 5 bases, with 16 bases remaining between them. The germline V gene has CDR1 LNHNV and CDR2 YYDKDF (reference sequence). CDR3 length: 16 residues. The chain's CDR3 is CATSREFGGLRETQYF. The CDR3 bases are TGTGCCACCAGCAGAGAGTTTGGGGGGCTGCGGGAGACCCAGTACTTC.

This clone was detected ten times or more. The chain couples TRBV7-6 to TRBJ1-5; the D gene is possibly TRBD1 (6 bases). V was trimmed by 2 bases and J by 6 bases, leaving 11 bases between them. CDR1 and CDR2 from the germline V gene are SGHVS and FNYEAQ. CDR3 length equals 14 residues. CDR3 in DNA: TGTGCCAGCAGCTTACAGGGGTTTGGTCAGCCCCAGCATTTT. Amino acid sequence: CASSLQGFGQPQHF. The variable domain in full, completed from reference TRBV7-6 and TRBJ1-5, reads GAGVSQSPRYKVTKRGQDVALRCDPISGHVSLYWYRQALGQGPEFLTYFNYEAQQDKSGLPNDRFSAERPEGSISTLTIQRTEQRDSAMYRCASSLQGFGQPQHFGDGTRLSIL.

The J gene is TRBJ2-5, the V gene TRBV4-2, with 7 bases lining up with TRBD2. The CDR3 length is 17 residues. Germline V gene lookup returns CDR1 LGHNA and CDR2 YNFKEQ. The junction had 14 bases not matched to a gene; V was cut back by 7 bases and J by 0 bases. The CDR3 DNA follows: TGTGCCAGCACCCGGTGGGCTAGCGGATTGTACCAAGAGACCCAGTACTTC. This translates into CASTRWASGLYQETQYF.

This clone was counted ten times or more. The chain carries TRBV15 and TRBJ2-3; 7 nucleotides line up with TRBD2. J gave up 4 bases and V 0 bases, and 4 bases lay outside the gene matches. Per the germline V gene, CDR1 is LNHNV and CDR2 is YYDKDF (reference sequence). This CDR3 is 15 amino acids long. The CDR3 nucleotides read TGTGCCACCAGCAGAGAGAGGGAGGGTGCAGATACGCAGTATTTT. This encodes CATSREREGADTQYF.

This chain uses TRBV9 with TRBJ2-1, with 8 bases that match TRBD2. V was pared by 3 bases and J by 9 bases, with 14 bases of the junction left unmatched. This CDR3 region has 16 residues. CDR1 is SGDLS, CDR2 YYNGEE, per germline. CDR3 in DNA: TGTGCCAGCAGCGGGCGGAGAGCGGGAGTAGGCTCTGAGCAGTTCTTC. Protein sequence: CASSGRRAGVGSEQFF.

The sample holds a few counts of this clone. The chain is built from TRBV6-4 and TRBJ1-1; 9 nucleotides line up with TRBD1. J gave up 1 base and V 5 bases, and 5 bases lay outside the gene matches. This CDR3 spans 15 amino acids. Per the germline V gene, CDR1 is MRHNA and CDR2 is SNTAGT. The CDR3 protein is CASSTGTGKNTEAFF. The DNA for the CDR3 is TGTGCCAGCAGTACTGGGACAGGGAAGAACACTGAAGCTTTCTTT.

At least ten counts were recorded for this clone. At the DNA level, this CDR3 is encoded by other sequences in the same sample as well. The V call is TRBV2, the J call TRBJ2-7; no clear D gene. This CDR3 comprises 13 residues. Germline-derived CDR1 and CDR2 are SNHLY and FYNNEI. The ends were cut back, 6 bases at V and 2 bases at J, with 11 bases in the middle. The CDR3 bases are TGTGCCAGCAGGCCCCCAGAGCCCTACGAGCAGTACTTC. Amino acids: CASRPPEPYEQYF.

The CDR3 protein is CASSLASSPIYGYTF. The CDR3 region has the DNA TGTGCCAGCAGCTTAGCTTCCAGTCCGATATATGGCTACACCTTC. The genes are TRBV11-3 and TRBJ1-2, with D uncertain. The CDR3 runs to 15 residues. CDR1 SGHNT and CDR2 YENEEA come from the germline V gene. The V and J ends lost 1 base and 5 bases respectively, with 14 bases between them.

This clone was seen just once. The CDR3 spells CASRSHLGAIYNEQFF. CDR3 in DNA: TGTGCCAGCAGGTCGCATCTGGGGGCCATCTACAATGAGCAGTTCTTC. The genes are TRBV21-1 and TRBJ2-1; TRBD1 reflects the table's D call only, with no check against the DNA. TRBV21-1 is labeled a pseudogene. This CDR3 is 16 amino acids long.

This clone was observed many times. The rearrangement links TRBV6-4 to TRBJ2-1; perhaps TRBD2 as D (6 bases). The CDR3 extends over 15 amino acids. V shed 4 bases and J shed 4 bases, with 14 bases lying between them. Germline-derived CDR1 and CDR2 are MRHNA and SNTAGT. The CDR3 region has the DNA TGTGCCAGCAGTGCCCGACTAGAGGGTTACAATGAGCAGTTCTTC. It translates to CASSARLEGYNEQFF.

V usage is TRBV9 and J usage is TRBJ2-1; D not resolved. V was clipped by 4 bases and J by 12 bases, with 17 bases between them. The CDR3 runs 13 residues. Germline lookup yields CDR1 SGDLS and CDR2 YYNGEE. DNA of the CDR3: TGTGCCAGCAGCCCCGGTGTCTTGGCGACGCAGTTCTTC. Translating gives CASSPGVLATQFF.